The clone carrying this T cell receptor (beta chain) turned up a few times. Its antigen is unidentified. This record comes from a study of T-cell memory formation after mild COVID-19. This CDR3 contains 15 residues. V lost 0 bases, J lost 0 bases, and 9 bases lay in between. The V gene's germline CDR1 is MNHEY and CDR2 SVGAGI. Points from the study as a whole: From day 15 to 85, contracting clones were balanced between CD4 and CD8, whereas later expanders leaned toward CD4+.

Sample barcodes and UMIs were carried by the TCR alpha and TCR beta cDNA libraries that 5'RACE generated with constant-segment primers. MiXCR was run by TCRdb on the 5' RACE reads, yielding one entry per CDR3 protein. The top ten hold roughly 13% of the sample, which has some 120,000 distinct CDR3 sequences, about 17% seen once. The clonotype was recovered from an adult woman who had mild COVID-19 (a few samples of this study predate the infection). Cell type and time point are not known. Sequenced input: PBMCs or a T cell subset sorted from them (not recorded which). The chain is built from TRBV6-5 and TRBJ2-7; no clear D. CDR3 coding DNA: TGTGCCAGCAGTTACTCAATCAGGAGCTCCTACGAGCAGTACTTC. Translated: CASSYSIRSSYEQYF.